Listed below are T cell receptor beta chains from one sample, sequenced in a study of cytomegalovirus exposure and HLA in healthy donors. The protocol was immunoSEQ multiplex PCR, while the TCRdb copy is restricted to in-frame clones and leaves out a portion. The sample yields about 66,000 clones, approximately 96% seen once. Sequences were obtained from PBMCs. These receptors were collected from a man aged 18 to 30 in good health and CMV-seronegative. CDR3s include the opening cysteine and the closing phenylalanine or tryptophan. A D gene is named only where the DNA matches it firmly. Part of the rows lack a size; the others show once, few, many or a class for expanded clones.

.	TRBV9	.	TRBJ1-2	TGTGCCAGCAGTCCTAGAAACCAGGGAAACTATGGCTACACCTTC	CASSPRNQGNYGYTF
.	TRBV30	.	TRBJ2-7	TGTGCCTGGAGTGTACTAGGTGTGGGGATCTACGAGCAGTACTTC	CAWSVLGVGIYEQYF
.	TRBV18	.	TRBJ2-5	TGTGCCAGCTCAACGGAGGTCTGGGAAGAGACCCAGTACTTC	CASSTEVWEETQYF
TRBD2	TRBV19	.	TRBJ2-2	TGTGCCAGTAGTATAGGACTAGCGTACACCGGGGAGCTGTTTTTT	CASSIGLAYTGELFF
.	TRBV5-4	.	TRBJ2-2	TGTGCCAGCAGCTTGGCGGCCGGGGCGGGGACCGGGGAGCTGTTTTTT	CASSLAAGAGTGELFF
.	TRBV29-1	.	TRBJ2-1	TGCAGCGTTGAAGATCTGGGCAGGGGTAATGAGCAGTTCTTC	CSVEDLGRGNEQFF
.	TRBV7-2	.	TRBJ1-2	TGTGCCAGCAGCTCGGGGGGGGTGTGGGGCTACACCTTC	CASSSGGVWGYTF
TRBD2	TRBV30	.	TRBJ2-7	TGTGCCTGGGATAGCGGGAGATCCCACGAGCAGTACTTC	CAWDSGRSHEQYF
.	TRBV6-6	once	TRBJ2-7	TGTGCCAGCAGTGAGCGAGCCGAGCAGTACTTC	CASSERAEQYF
.	TRBV6-5	.	TRBJ1-5	TGTGCCAGCAGTTACCAAGGGGGTGGTCAGCCCCAGCATTTT	CASSYQGGGQPQHF
.	TRBV4-2	.	TRBJ2-5	TGTGCCAGCAGCCAAGAAGGCCAGAGACTAGAGACCCAGTACTTC	CASSQEGQRLETQYF
.	TRBV11-2	.	TRBJ1-1	TGTGCCAGCAGCCCCTCCGTTTGGGGGCGCATGGACACTGAAGCTTTCTTT	CASSPSVWGRMDTEAFF
.	TRBV29-1	once	TRBJ2-2	TGCAGCGTTTATTATCTCTTGACCGGGGAGCTGTTTTTT	CSVYYLLTGELFF
.	TRBV4-1	.	TRBJ1-5	TGCGCCAGCAGCCAAGTGAGTGAGAGGGCGGATCAGCCCCAGCATTTT	CASSQVSERADQPQHF
.	TRBV25-1	.	TRBJ1-5	TGTGCCAGCAGTGAAAACGCCCCGGGGTCCGCTTTACAGCCCCAGCATTTT	CASSENAPGSALQPQHF
.	TRBV28	.	TRBJ1-2	TGTGCCAGCGCATACGAACCGGTCGGGGGCTACACCTTC	CASAYEPVGGYTF
.	TRBV9	.	TRBJ2-1	TGTGCCAGCAGCCTGGGACTCGCGAGTGAGCAGTTCTTC	CASSLGLASEQFF
.	TRBV4-1	.	TRBJ2-7	TGCGCCAGCAGCCAATCTCTAGCAGCAGCGCAGTACTTC	CASSQSLAAAQYF
.	TRBV7-9	.	TRBJ1-4	TGTGCCAGCAGCGCCCAGGGGGAAAAACTGTTTTTT	CASSAQGEKLFF
TRBD2	TRBV30	.	TRBJ2-3	TGTGCCTTGAGGACTAGCGGGATGGCGGATACGCAGTATTTT	CALRTSGMADTQYF
TRBD2	TRBV5-1	.	TRBJ2-5	TGCGCCAGCAGCACCTCGACTAGCGGAGAGACCCAGTACTTC	CASSTSTSGETQYF
TRBD1	TRBV18	few	TRBJ2-5	TGTGCCAGCTCAGACAGGGGGATCCAAGAGACCCAGTACTTC	CASSDRGIQETQYF